Listed here is a single T cell receptor (beta chain). Its antigen is unidentified. This specimen comes from a study of T cells in localized non-small cell lung cancer. The length of the CDR3 is 18 residues. CDR1 and CDR2 from the germline V gene are SGHNT and YYREEE (reference sequence). V shed 2 bases and J 3 bases; nucleotides not matched to a gene: 15. General study findings and limits: Clonality peaked in uninvolved adjacent lung rather than tumor. Adjacent lung had a median approximately 57 of the 100 largest tumor clones.

The protocol was immunoSEQ multiplex PCR, while the TCRdb copy is restricted to in-frame clones and leaves out a portion. Among tens of thousands of clones listed, roughly 90% were seen once. The clonotype comes from a female donor aged 60 or older with stage II squamous cell lung carcinoma. The rearrangement uses TRBV5-4 and TRBJ2-3; 7 bases match TRBD2. The starting material was peripheral blood, obtained before any cancer treatment. CDR3 loop: CASSLGLTGGGRTDTQYF. The CDR3 nucleotides are TGTGCCAGCAGCTTAGGTTTAACGGGAGGAGGAAGGACAGATACGCAGTATTTT.